The next 26 T cell receptor beta chains were all read from a single sample in a study of blood T cell repertoires in COVID-19. The protocol was immunoSEQ multiplex PCR, while the TCRdb copy is restricted to in-frame clones and leaves out a portion. The sample lists approximately 150,000 clones; 87% were seen once. Sequenced material: peripheral blood. These receptors all come from a man older than 75 with acute or convalescent COVID-19.

The V gene is TRBV11-2, the J gene TRBJ2-3; 7 positions match TRBD2. The CDR3 sequence is 17 residues long. Germline lookup yields CDR1 SGHAT and CDR2 FQNNGV. Trimming removed 5 bases from V and 4 bases from J; junction bases left unmatched: 15. This chain's CDR3 is CASSPGKAGASADTQYF. DNA of the CDR3: TGTGCCAGCAGCCCGGGTAAGGCGGGAGCGTCGGCAGATACGCAGTATTTT. Filled out from reference TRBV11-2 and TRBJ2-3, the complete variable domain reads EAGVAQSPRYKIIEKRQSVAFWCNPISGHATLYWYQQILGQGPKLLIQFQNNGVVDDSQLPKDRFSAERLKGVDSTLKIQPAKLEDSAVYLCASSPGKAGASADTQYFGPGTRLTVL.

The CDR3 nucleotides are TGTGCCAGCAGTGAAGTGGGGGGGATTTCACCCCTCCACTTT. It codes for CASSEVGGISPLHF. V and J are TRBV6-1 and TRBJ1-6; D is perhaps TRBD1 (5 bases). Germline CDR1 reads MNHNS; CDR2 reads SASEGT. The CDR3 is 14 amino acids. Trimming removed 1 base at V and 9 bases at J, with 10 bases between.

The chain couples TRBV7-9 to TRBJ1-1; 10 nucleotides align to TRBD1. The CDR3 contains 15 residues. Trimming cost V 1 base and J 5 bases; bases outside gene matches: 4. Germline V gives CDR1 SEHNR, CDR2 FQNEAQ (reference sequence). CDR3 region: CASSLGQGARTEAFF. CDR3 coding DNA: TGTGCCAGCAGCTTAGGACAGGGGGCAAGAACTGAAGCTTTCTTT.

The chain joins TRBV11-2 to TRBJ2-1, with TRBD1 matching over 10 bases. This CDR3 has 17 residues. The germline gives CDR1 SGHAT, CDR2 FQNNGV. V trimming: 7 bases; J trimming: 0 bases; junction bases outside the gene matches: 9. The CDR3 protein is CASTSPRTGGSYNEQFF. CDR3 sequence (DNA): TGTGCCAGCACCTCCCCACGGACAGGGGGCTCCTACAATGAGCAGTTCTTC.

The rearrangement joins TRBV5-1 to TRBJ2-2; 8 positions agree with TRBD2. Per germline, CDR1 SGHRS and CDR2 YFSETQ. The CDR3 runs 14 residues. V lost 4 bases, J lost 7 bases, and 6 bases stayed unmatched. This CDR3 is CASSPGGANGELFF. As DNA, the CDR3 is TGCGCCAGCAGCCCCGGGGGGGCGAACGGGGAGCTGTTTTTT.

This chain links TRBV24-1 with TRBJ1-2; D uncertain. Germline lookup yields CDR1 KGHDR and CDR2 SFDVKD. V was trimmed by 1 base and J by 3 bases, leaving 8 bases between them. CDR3 length: 14 residues. CDR3 amino acids: CATSDFRVDYGYTF. The CDR3 region has the DNA TGTGCCACCAGTGATTTCCGGGTGGACTATGGCTACACCTTC.

This chain connects TRBV7-2 to TRBJ1-2; D is unresolved. Between the trimmed V and J ends, which lost 5 bases and 2 bases, there was a span of 15 bases. Per germline, CDR1 SGHTA and CDR2 FQGNSA. This CDR3 is 15 amino acids long. The CDR3 spells CASSLRVADNYGYTF. Here the CDR3 DNA reads TGTGCCAGCAGCCTACGGGTAGCTGACAACTATGGCTACACCTTC.

The V call is TRBV5-1, the J call TRBJ1-2; weak D call: TRBD1 (5 bases). Deletions cut 2 bases from V and 4 bases from J, with 9 bases between. Germline CDR1 and CDR2: SGHRS and YFSETQ. The CDR3 runs 13 residues. DNA for the CDR3: TGCGCCAGCAGCTTTGACAGTTCCTATGGCTACACCTTC. It specifies CASSFDSSYGYTF.

The rearrangement joins TRBV6-5 to TRBJ1-2; tentative D call: TRBD1 (6 bases). Trimming left V 4 bases short and J 6 bases short, with 15 bases between. Germline lookup yields CDR1 MNHEY and CDR2 SVGAGI. This CDR3 comprises 14 residues. The CDR3 loop reads CASSWNRETHGYTF. CDR3 in DNA: TGTGCCAGCAGTTGGAACAGGGAGACTCATGGCTACACCTTC.

J is TRBJ1-5 and V is TRBV6-5; tentative D call: TRBD1 (5 bases). CDR3 length equals 14 residues. Germline CDR1 reads MNHEY; CDR2 reads SVGAGI. V shed 4 bases and J shed 6 bases, with 13 bases lying between them. The CDR3 region has the DNA TGTGCCAGCAGTTTGGTTGGGGGGAGTCAGCCCCAGCATTTT. This sequence encodes CASSLVGGSQPQHF.

Of note for this clone: The same CDR3 arises from other DNA sequences in this sample as well. The gene calls are TRBV28 and TRBJ1-2; no reliable D call. This CDR3 region has 12 residues. The V and J ends lost 3 bases and 4 bases respectively, with 6 bases between them. Germline-derived CDR1 and CDR2 are MDHEN and SYDVKM. CDR3 coding DNA: TGTGCCAGCAGTTTCTCGGGCTATGGCTACACCTTC. Protein sequence: CASSFSGYGYTF.

The genes are TRBV5-1 and TRBJ1-2, with no clear D. Germline assignment: CDR1 SGHRS and CDR2 YFSETQ. Trimming cost V 4 bases and J 1 base, with 11 bases left between them. The CDR3 is made up of 14 amino acids. CDR3 nucleotide sequence: TGCGCCAGCAGCGCGGGAAGGGATAACTATGGCTACACCTTC. It translates to CASSAGRDNYGYTF.

This clone was seen a few times. The chain carries TRBV7-9 and TRBJ2-1, with 8 bases lining up with TRBD2. After removal of 2 bases from V and 9 bases from J, the junction contained 9 bases not matched to a gene. Germline assignment: CDR1 SEHNR and CDR2 FQNEAQ (reference sequence). This CDR3 has 15 residues. Here the CDR3 reads CASSLPSGLVGEQFF. The CDR3 region has the DNA TGTGCCAGCAGCTTACCCTCGGGACTAGTCGGTGAGCAGTTCTTC.

CDR3 in amino acids: CASSDLREGLADTQYF. CDR3 nucleotide sequence: TGCGCCAGCAGTGATCTGCGGGAGGGCCTTGCAGATACGCAGTATTTT. The chain links TRBV10-1 to TRBJ2-3; TRBD2 matches 9 bases. The CDR3 consists of 16 residues. V lost 3 bases to trimming and J lost 4 bases; unmatched junction nucleotides: 8. Germline CDR1 reads WNHNN; CDR2 reads SYGVQD (reference sequence).

The chain is built from TRBV7-2 and TRBJ2-1, with no clear D. The CDR3 covers 13 residues. The germline CDR1 and CDR2 sequences are SGHTA and FQGNSA. The V end lost 4 bases, the J end lost 4 bases, and 8 bases lay between the germline ends. The CDR3, as DNA: TGTGCCAGCAGCTCCCAAAATTACAATGAGCAGTTCTTC. This gives the protein CASSSQNYNEQFF.

J is TRBJ1-3 and V is TRBV30; maybe TRBD1 (6 bases). This CDR3 is built from 15 residues. The V gene's germline CDR1 is GTSNPN and CDR2 SVGIG (reference sequence). With 3 bases removed from V and 2 bases from J, the gap between germline ends came to 14 bases. In DNA form, the CDR3 reads TGTGCCTGGAGCCCACAGGGCACGCCTGGAAACACCATATATTTT. Its translation is CAWSPQGTPGNTIYF.

V usage is TRBV28 and J usage is TRBJ2-3, with TRBD2 matching 7 bases. Trimming took 8 bases from V and 3 from J; bases not matched to a gene: 14. CDR3 length equals 16 residues. The germline V gene has CDR1 MDHEN and CDR2 SYDVKM. CDR3 DNA sequence: TGTGCCAGCCTCCCTAATAAAGCGGGAAAAACAGATACGCAGTATTTT. It translates to CASLPNKAGKTDTQYF.

The rearrangement uses TRBV10-3 and TRBJ2-7; possibly TRBD2 for D (7 bases). Trimming removed 0 bases from V and 13 bases from J, with 19 bases in between. Germline V gene lookup returns CDR1 ENHRY and CDR2 SYGVKD. The CDR3 loop spans 14 amino acids. CDR3 in DNA: TGTGCCATCAGTGAGTCAAGTTGGGGGGGCTTACCTTACTTC. Translating gives CAISESSWGGLPYF.

The chain joins TRBV6-1 to TRBJ1-1, with 7 bases matching TRBD1. The germline V gene has CDR1 MNHNS and CDR2 SASEGT. The length of the CDR3 is 14 residues. V shed 1 base, J shed 1 base, and the junction held 0 bases outside the gene matches. CDR3 amino acids: CASSEGTGNTEAFF. CDR3 DNA sequence: TGTGCCAGCAGTGAAGGGACAGGGAACACTGAAGCTTTCTTT.

This clone was seen once. This chain uses TRBV28 with TRBJ1-2; tentatively, D is TRBD1 (6 bases). Germline CDR1 is MDHEN and CDR2 is SYDVKM. V was clipped by 6 bases and J by 4 bases, with 15 bases between them. The length of the CDR3 is 14 residues. CDR3 nucleotide sequence: TGTGCCAGCAGGACGGGACAAGGACTCTATGGCTACACCTTC. Translated, it gives CASRTGQGLYGYTF.

This rearrangement joins TRBV28 to TRBJ1-4; 7 nucleotides line up with TRBD1. The CDR3 covers 16 residues. Per the germline V gene, CDR1 is MDHEN and CDR2 is SYDVKM. With 3 bases clipped from V and 4 bases from J, the junction kept 8 bases outside the gene matches. The CDR3 loop reads CASSFRRTGVNEKLFF. CDR3 coding DNA: TGTGCCAGCAGTTTTCGGCGGACAGGCGTTAATGAAAAACTGTTTTTT.

The chain has TRBV6-6 and TRBJ1-3, with a tentative D call TRBD1 (6 bases). The V gene's germline CDR1 is MNHNY and CDR2 SVGAGI (reference sequence). This CDR3 is 15 amino acids long. The V end lost 4 bases, the J end lost 3 bases, and 13 bases lay between the germline ends. The CDR3 nucleotides read TGTGCCAGCAGTTCCACGGGACAAGGTGGAAACACCATATATTTT. Translation gives CASSSTGQGGNTIYF.

V and J are TRBV7-8 and TRBJ1-4, with 7 bases matching TRBD1. The germline V gene has CDR1 SGHVS and CDR2 FQNEAQ. V lost 2 bases to trimming and J lost 4 bases; unmatched junction nucleotides: 7. The CDR3 loop spans 16 amino acids. CDR3 residues: CASSLTTGTDNEKLFF. The DNA for the CDR3 is TGTGCCAGCAGCTTAACGACCGGGACAGATAATGAAAAACTGTTTTTT.

The gene calls are TRBV30 and TRBJ1-1; TRBD1 is a possible D gene (5 bases). There are 11 residues in the CDR3. CDR1 is GTSNPN and CDR2 is SVGIG in the germline V gene (reference sequence). V was shortened by 0 bases and J by 8 bases, with 7 bases between the two germline ends. The CDR3 coding sequence is TGTGCCTGGAGTGTCGGGGGGGAAGCTTTCTTT. Protein product: CAWSVGGEAFF.

This clone showed up just a few times. The chain joins TRBV5-6 to TRBJ2-1, with D uncertain. The CDR3 loop spans 15 amino acids. Germline V gene sequence: CDR1 SGHDT, CDR2 YYEEEE. V shed 3 bases and J shed 1 base, with 11 bases lying between them. As DNA, the CDR3 is TGTGCCAGCAGCTCGCTAGTCGTTTCCTACAATGAGCAGTTCTTC. This encodes CASSSLVVSYNEQFF.

The chain recombines TRBV9 with TRBJ1-5; D possibly corresponds to TRBD1 (6 bases). Trimming took 0 bases from V and 6 from J, leaving 13 bases between them. The length of the CDR3 is 15 residues. Germline V gene lookup returns CDR1 SGDLS and CDR2 YYNGEE. DNA for the CDR3: TGTGCCAGCAGCGTAGGAGAGGGGGTGGGTCAGCCCCAGCATTTT. Translation: CASSVGEGVGQPQHF.